The clone carrying this TCR beta chain was observed a handful of times. What it recognizes is unknown. This record comes from a study of blood T cells in healthy people across ages. Study findings and constraints: Shifts in expanded clonotypes may have been confounded by donor CMV status, which was unknown.

Losses at the gene ends were 0 bases for V and 2 bases for J; bases not matched to a gene: 3. This CDR3 spans 17 amino acids. The germline V gene encodes CDR1 SGHDN and CDR2 FVKESK. The second PCR ran roughly 7 to 12 cycles with a sample-barcoded 5' primer and J-beta primers. MiXCR, run by TCRdb on the 5' RACE reads, gives a single entry per CDR3 protein. The table shows about 930,000 distinct CDR3 sequences, with 25% to 35% occurring only once. These same data were also listed under a study on T cells of mothers and their children.

The clonotype was recovered from a woman aged 40 to 50 in good health. The V and J genes are TRBV14 and TRBJ2-3; 12 bases line up with TRBD2. Sequenced sample: blood. In nucleotides, the CDR3 is TGTGCCAGCAGCCAAGACGGACTAGCGGGGCCCACAGATACGCAGTATTTT. Translation: CASSQDGLAGPTDTQYF. The full variable domain, its missing parts supplied by reference TRBV14 and TRBJ2-3, is EAGVTQFPSHSVIEKGQTVTLRCDPISGHDNLYWYRRVMGKEIKFLLHFVKESKQDESGMPNNRFLAERTGGTYSTLKVQPAELEDSGVYFCASSQDGLAGPTDTQYFGPGTRLTVL.